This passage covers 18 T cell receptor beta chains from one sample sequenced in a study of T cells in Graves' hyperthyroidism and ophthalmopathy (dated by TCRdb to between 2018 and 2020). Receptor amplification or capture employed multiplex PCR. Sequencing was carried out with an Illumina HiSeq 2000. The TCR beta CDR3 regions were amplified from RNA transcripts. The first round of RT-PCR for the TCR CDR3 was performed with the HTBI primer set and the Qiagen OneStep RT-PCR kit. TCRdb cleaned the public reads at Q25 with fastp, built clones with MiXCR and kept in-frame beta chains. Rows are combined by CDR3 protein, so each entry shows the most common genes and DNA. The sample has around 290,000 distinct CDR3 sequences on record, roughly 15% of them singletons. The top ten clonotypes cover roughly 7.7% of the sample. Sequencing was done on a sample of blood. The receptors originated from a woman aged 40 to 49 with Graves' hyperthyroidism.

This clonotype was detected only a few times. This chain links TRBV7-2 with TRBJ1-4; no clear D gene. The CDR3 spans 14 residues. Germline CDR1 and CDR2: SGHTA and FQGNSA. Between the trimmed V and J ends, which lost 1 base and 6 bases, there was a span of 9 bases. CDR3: CASSLEPADEKLFF. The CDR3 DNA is TGTGCCAGCAGCTTAGAGCCCGCGGATGAAAAACTGTTTTTT.

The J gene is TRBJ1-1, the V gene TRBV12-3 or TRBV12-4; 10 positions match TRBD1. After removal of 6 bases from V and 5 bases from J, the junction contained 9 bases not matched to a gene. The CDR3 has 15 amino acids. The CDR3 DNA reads TGTGCCAGCAGGCCGATAGGACAGGGGGATACTGAAGCTTTCTTT. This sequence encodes CASRPIGQGDTEAFF.

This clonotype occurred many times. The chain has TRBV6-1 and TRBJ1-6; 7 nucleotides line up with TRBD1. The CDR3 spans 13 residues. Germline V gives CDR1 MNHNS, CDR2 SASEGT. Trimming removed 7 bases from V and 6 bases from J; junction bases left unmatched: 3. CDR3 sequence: CASKTGFNSPLHF. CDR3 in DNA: TGTGCCAGCAAGACAGGGTTTAATTCACCCCTCCACTTT.

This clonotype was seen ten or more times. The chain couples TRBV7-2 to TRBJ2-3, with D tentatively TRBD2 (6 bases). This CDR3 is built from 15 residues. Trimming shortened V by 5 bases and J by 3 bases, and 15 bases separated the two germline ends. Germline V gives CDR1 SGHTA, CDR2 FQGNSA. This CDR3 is CASSLLAQSTDTQYF. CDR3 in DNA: TGTGCCAGCAGCCTGCTAGCGCAGTCAACAGATACGCAGTATTTT.

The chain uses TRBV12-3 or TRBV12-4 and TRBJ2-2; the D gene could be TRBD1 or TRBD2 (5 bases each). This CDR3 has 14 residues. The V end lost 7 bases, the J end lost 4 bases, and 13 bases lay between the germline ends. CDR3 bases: TGTGCCAGCACTGGGGACGAGCTCACCGGGGAGCTGTTTTTT. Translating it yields CASTGDELTGELFF.

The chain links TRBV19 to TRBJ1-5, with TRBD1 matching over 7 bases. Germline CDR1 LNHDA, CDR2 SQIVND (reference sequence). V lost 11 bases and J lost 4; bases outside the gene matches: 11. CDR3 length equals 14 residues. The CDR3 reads CAGEGAPRNQPQHF. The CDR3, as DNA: TGTGCCGGCGAGGGGGCGCCCAGGAATCAGCCCCAGCATTTT.

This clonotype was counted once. The DNA for the CDR3 is TGTGCCAGCAGTTTACGGGAGGGGCCCCAGCATTTT. As protein: CASSLREGPQHF. The chain links TRBV12-3 or TRBV12-4 to TRBJ1-5; no reliable D call. Trimming took off 2 bases at V and 9 bases at J, with 8 bases between the two ends. The CDR3 extends over 12 amino acids.

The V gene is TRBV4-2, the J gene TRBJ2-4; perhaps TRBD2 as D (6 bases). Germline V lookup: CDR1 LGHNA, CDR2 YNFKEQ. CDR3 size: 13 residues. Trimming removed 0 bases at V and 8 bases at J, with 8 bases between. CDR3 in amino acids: CASSQDRRDIQYF. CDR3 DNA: TGTGCCAGCAGCCAAGACAGGAGGGACATTCAGTACTTC.

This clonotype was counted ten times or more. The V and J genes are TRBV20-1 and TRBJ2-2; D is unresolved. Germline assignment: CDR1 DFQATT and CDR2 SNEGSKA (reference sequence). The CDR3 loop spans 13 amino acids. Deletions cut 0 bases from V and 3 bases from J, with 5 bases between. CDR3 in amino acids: CSARDGYTGELFF. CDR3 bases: TGCAGTGCTAGAGATGGATACACCGGGGAGCTGTTTTTT.

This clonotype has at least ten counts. The CDR3 loop reads CASSLVQNSPLHF. For the CDR3, the DNA is TGTGCCAGCAGTTTAGTCCAGAATTCACCCCTCCACTTT. The rearrangement uses TRBV12-3 or TRBV12-4 and TRBJ1-6; D unresolved. V lost 1 base to trimming and J lost 7 bases, with 5 bases between them. The CDR3 sequence is 13 residues long.

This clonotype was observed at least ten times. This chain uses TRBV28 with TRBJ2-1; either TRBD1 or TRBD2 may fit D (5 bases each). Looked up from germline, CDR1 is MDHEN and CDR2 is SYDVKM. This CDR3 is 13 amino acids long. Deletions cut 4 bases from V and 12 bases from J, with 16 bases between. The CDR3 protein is CASSSRGSRGQFF. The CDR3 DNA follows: TGTGCCAGCAGTTCCCGGGGCTCCCGGGGGCAGTTCTTC.

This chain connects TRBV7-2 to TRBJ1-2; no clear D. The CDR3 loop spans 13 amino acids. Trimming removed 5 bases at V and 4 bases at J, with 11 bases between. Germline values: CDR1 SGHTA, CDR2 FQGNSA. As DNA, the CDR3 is TGTGCCAGCAGCCCAGAGGGCCTCTATGGCTACACCTTC. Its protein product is CASSPEGLYGYTF. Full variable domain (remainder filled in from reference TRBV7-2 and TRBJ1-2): GAGVSQSPSNKVTEKGKDVELRCDPISGHTALYWYRQSLGQGLEFLIYFQGNSAPDKSGLPSDRFSAERTGGSVSTLTIQRTQQEDSAVYLCASSPEGLYGYTFGSGTRLTVV.

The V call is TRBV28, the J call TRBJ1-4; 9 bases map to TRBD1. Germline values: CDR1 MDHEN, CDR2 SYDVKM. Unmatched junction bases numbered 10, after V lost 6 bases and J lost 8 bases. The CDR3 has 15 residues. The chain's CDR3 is CASSLGQGEREKLFF. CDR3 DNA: TGTGCCAGCAGCTTGGGACAGGGTGAGAGGGAAAAACTGTTTTTT. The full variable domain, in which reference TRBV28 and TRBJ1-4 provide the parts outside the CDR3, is DVKVTQSSRYLVKRTGEKVFLECVQDMDHENMFWYRQDPGLGLRLIYFSYDVKMKEKGDIPEGYSVSREKKERFSLILESASTNQTSMYLCASSLGQGEREKLFFGSGTQLSVL.

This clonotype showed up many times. The CDR3 reads CSARSGESQETQYF. The DNA of the CDR3 is TGCAGTGCTCGGAGCGGGGAGTCACAGGAGACCCAGTACTTC. The J gene is TRBJ2-5, the V gene TRBV20-1; the match to TRBD2 covers 7 bases. Trimming took 5 bases from V and 5 from J; bases not matched to a gene: 11. Germline V gives CDR1 DFQATT, CDR2 SNEGSKA (reference sequence). The CDR3 sequence is 14 residues long.

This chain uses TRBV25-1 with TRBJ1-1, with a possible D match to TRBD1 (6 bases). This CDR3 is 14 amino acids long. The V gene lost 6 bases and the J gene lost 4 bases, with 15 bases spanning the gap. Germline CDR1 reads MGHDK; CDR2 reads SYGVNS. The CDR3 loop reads CASRRGGGGTEAFF. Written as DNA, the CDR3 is TGTGCCAGCAGGAGGGGGGGCGGGGGCACTGAAGCTTTCTTT.

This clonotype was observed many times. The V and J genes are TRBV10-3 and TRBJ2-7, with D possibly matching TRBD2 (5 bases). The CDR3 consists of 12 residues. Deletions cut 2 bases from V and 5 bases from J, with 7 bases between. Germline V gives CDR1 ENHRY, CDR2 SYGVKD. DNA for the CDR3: TGTGCCATCAGTGAGGTGAGGGACGAGCAGTACTTC. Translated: CAISEVRDEQYF.

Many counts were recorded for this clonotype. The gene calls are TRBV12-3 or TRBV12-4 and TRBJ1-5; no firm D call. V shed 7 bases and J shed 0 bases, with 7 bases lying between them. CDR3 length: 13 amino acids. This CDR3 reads CASTVYSNQPQHF. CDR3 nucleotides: TGTGCCAGCACCGTTTATAGCAATCAGCCCCAGCATTTT.

The CDR3 sequence: CASSIPGGIGNEQFF. The CDR3 nucleotides read TGTGCCAGTAGCATCCCAGGGGGAATAGGCAATGAGCAGTTCTTC. V and J are TRBV19 and TRBJ2-1; 7 nucleotides match TRBD1. Germline V gene data show CDR1 as LNHDA and CDR2 as SQIVND (reference sequence). CDR3 length: 15 residues. The V and J ends lost 6 bases and 6 bases, in that order; junction bases with no gene match: 11.